This T cell receptor beta chain was recorded in a study of blood T cell repertoires in COVID-19. About the research overall: Spain, Italy and the United States supplied samples that represented acute and convalescent COVID-19. Sources were T cells, B-cell-depleted T cells, or PBMCs; the material itself was cDNA or gDNA.

In the authors' workflow: It was from reference gene primer amplification that nucleated cell counts were estimated. The assay was immunoSEQ multiplex PCR, and TCRdb's table has in-frame clones only and misses some. That table gives V, J and clone size, and the DNA gave D and trimming. Of under 300,000 clones in the sample, roughly 89% were seen once. The sequencing sample was made of peripheral blood. This TCR came from a woman aged 35 to 49 who had recovered from COVID-19.

The CDR3 spells CASSIKRASSYNEQFF. Written as DNA, the CDR3 is TGTGCCAGTAGTATTAAGCGGGCGAGCTCCTACAATGAGCAGTTCTTC. This chain links TRBV19 with TRBJ2-1; possibly TRBD2 for D (6 bases). V was clipped by 3 bases and J by 0 bases, with 12 bases between them. This CDR3 is built from 16 residues. Germline lookup yields CDR1 LNHDA and CDR2 SQIVND (reference sequence).